A selection of T cell receptor beta chains follows, all from one sample in a study of pediatric ulcerative colitis. Method: immunoSEQ multiplex PCR; TCRdb's copy keeps in-frame clones and lacks some. Here the sample spans under 30,000 clones, 70% to 75% being singletons. The sample taken for sequencing was gut tissue. The receptors stem from a boy younger than 18 with severe ulcerative colitis. CDR3s include the opening cysteine and the closing phenylalanine or tryptophan. A D gene is named only where the DNA matches it firmly. Part of the rows lack a size; the others show once, few, many or a class for expanded clones.

NA TRBJ2-1 NA TRBV7-9 CASSHPGSGGEQFF TGTGCCAGCAGCCACCCCGGTAGCGGAGGTGAGCAGTTCTTC
NA TRBJ2-1 TRBD2 TRBV29-1 CSVEAPGGLFNEQFF TGCAGCGTTGAAGCTCCGGGAGGGCTTTTCAATGAGCAGTTCTTC
few TRBJ2-1 TRBD1 TRBV15 CATSVSGQVYNEQFF TGTGCCACCAGCGTCTCGGGACAGGTATACAATGAGCAGTTCTTC
NA TRBJ1-2 NA TRBV5-1 CASSLEGLSGYTF TGCGCCAGCAGCTTGGAAGGGTTGTCTGGCTACACCTTC
NA TRBJ1-2 TRBD1 TRBV19 CASQTGGYGYTF TGTGCCAGCCAGACAGGGGGCTATGGCTACACCTTC
NA TRBJ2-1 TRBD2 TRBV5-4 CASSLGGTSTDNEQFF TGTGCCAGCAGCTTGGGGGGGACTAGCACAGACAATGAGCAGTTCTTC
NA TRBJ2-7 NA TRBV7-9 CASSPSDKLNSYEQYF TGCGCCAGCAGCCCCTCAGATAAGCTGAACTCCTACGAGCAGTACTTC
NA TRBJ1-1 NA TRBV5-1 CASSPEEALNTEAFF TGCGCCAGCAGCCCGGAGGAGGCGCTGAACACTGAAGCTTTCTTT
NA TRBJ2-3 NA TRBV7-6 CASKSGLGTSTDTQYF TGTGCCAGCAAATCGGGTTTAGGGACTAGCACAGATACGCAGTATTTT
NA TRBJ2-3 TRBD2 TRBV5-1 CASSLDSGSHTDTQYF TGCGCCAGCAGCTTAGATAGCGGGAGCCACACAGATACGCAGTATTTT
NA TRBJ2-7 TRBD1 TRBV6-6 CASSHRGGTGVEQYF TGTGCCAGCAGCCACAGGGGCGGGACAGGAGTCGAGCAGTACTTC
NA TRBJ2-3 TRBD1 TRBV7-6 CASSLVDRETDTQYF TGTGCCAGCAGCTTAGTGGACAGGGAAACAGATACGCAGTATTTT
NA TRBJ2-2 NA TRBV21-1 CASSKPNVDRAQVAGELFF TGTGCCAGCAGCAAACCAAACGTAGACAGGGCGCAGGTGGCCGGGGAGCTGTTTTTT
NA TRBJ2-1 NA TRBV2 CASSVRGGSDEQFF TGTGCCAGCAGTGTTAGAGGTGGGTCAGATGAGCAGTTCTTC
NA TRBJ2-7 TRBD2 TRBV6-1 CASSESGTLEQYF TGTGCCAGCAGTGAAAGCGGGACCCTCGAGCAGTACTTC
NA TRBJ2-3 TRBD2 TRBV30 CAWSDPGSGSTDTQYF TGTGCCTGGAGTGACCCCGGTAGCGGGAGCACAGATACGCAGTATTTT
NA TRBJ2-2 NA TRBV6-5 CATTGNTGELFF TGTGCTACGACAGGGAACACCGGGGAGCTGTTTTTT
NA TRBJ2-7 TRBD1 TRBV7-2 CASKTGQGKSEQYF TGTGCCAGCAAAACGGGACAGGGGAAGTCGGAGCAGTACTTC
NA TRBJ2-3 NA TRBV10-3 CAISEPKMSTDTQYF TGTGCCATCAGTGAACCGAAGATGAGCACAGATACGCAGTATTTT
NA TRBJ2-1 NA TRBV5-4 CASSLLGGRAKNEQFF TGTGCCAGCAGCCTATTAGGGGGGAGGGCCAAGAATGAGCAGTTCTTC
NA TRBJ2-6 NA TRBV11-3 CASCAGDSGANVLTF TGTGCCAGCTGCGCAGGCGACTCTGGGGCCAACGTCCTGACTTTC
NA TRBJ1-1 NA TRBV6-6 CASSINREPSDEAFF TGTGCCAGCAGCATAAATAGGGAGCCGTCTGATGAAGCTTTCTTT